One and the same sample provided the 9 T cell receptor beta chains below, sequenced in a study of response to subunit inactivated influenza vaccine. TCRdb passed the RT-PCR reads through MiXCR, listing each CDR3 protein once. The sample includes around 580,000 distinct CDR3 sequences, less than 15% seen only once; the top ten take 11%. This sample comprised PBMCs from blood, obtained about 12 days after vaccination. These receptors were obtained from a man aged 50 or older who received an inactivated influenza vaccine.

Many counts were recorded for this clonotype. The chain joins TRBV6-1 to TRBJ2-5; D perhaps matches TRBD1 (6 bases). This CDR3 contains 15 residues. Trimming stripped 6 bases from V and 1 base from J, with 15 bases between. Germline loops: CDR1 MNHNS, CDR2 SASEGT. The CDR3 nucleotides read TGTGCCAGCAGGGTGTCAGGGGCCTCCCAAGAGACCCAGTACTTC. It yields the protein CASRVSGASQETQYF.

The gene calls are TRBV20-1 and TRBJ2-5, with 8 nucleotides matching TRBD2. Germline CDR1 and CDR2: DFQATT and SNEGSKA (reference sequence). V shed 3 bases, J shed 4 bases, and the junction held 4 bases outside the gene matches. The CDR3 has 13 residues. The CDR3 DNA is TGCAGTGCTAGCACAGCGGGGGCAGAGACCCAGTACTTC. Its protein product is CSASTAGAETQYF.

The V call is TRBV19, the J call TRBJ2-7, with a weak D call TRBD2 (6 bases). Trimming pared 3 bases from V and 7 bases from J, leaving 19 bases between. The germline gives CDR1 LNHDA, CDR2 SQIVND (reference sequence). CDR3 length: 15 residues. CDR3 nucleotides: TGTGCCAGTAGTATTTATGGGACTTCATCGGGAGAGCAGTACTTC. Amino acids: CASSIYGTSSGEQYF.

This chain connects TRBV6-1 to TRBJ2-3, with 9 bases lining up with TRBD2. Trimming at V came to 8 bases and at J to 14 bases, leaving 14 bases not matched to a gene. The CDR3 sequence is 13 residues long. Germline CDR1 is MNHNS and CDR2 is SASEGT. The CDR3 DNA is TGTGCCAGCTGGAGAACCTCCGGGACTAGCCCGTATTTT. It specifies CASWRTSGTSPYF.

This clonotype was detected only a few times. The genes are TRBV28 and TRBJ1-6, with TRBD1 matching 7 bases. CDR3 size: 14 residues. Germline V gene sequence: CDR1 MDHEN, CDR2 SYDVKM. V gave up 6 bases and J gave up 10 bases; unmatched junction bases: 9. The CDR3 nucleotides are TGTGCCAGCAGGCCGACAGGGATCCGCTCACCCCTCCACTTT. This sequence encodes CASRPTGIRSPLHF.

This clonotype was counted a few times. The gene calls are TRBV12-3 or TRBV12-4 and TRBJ2-1; D possibly corresponds to TRBD1 (5 bases). V shed 6 bases and J shed 2 bases, with 14 bases lying between them. CDR3 length: 15 amino acids. As DNA, the CDR3 is TGTGCCAGCAGCAGACAGAGTCATGCCTACAATGAGCAGTTCTTC. As protein: CASSRQSHAYNEQFF.

The chain has TRBV6-5 and TRBJ1-2; D call uncertain. The CDR3 spans 13 residues. Germline values: CDR1 MNHEY, CDR2 SVGAGI. V lost 1 base and J 6 bases, leaving 9 bases between the germline ends. CDR3: CASSYYLAHGYTF. The CDR3, as DNA: TGTGCCAGCAGTTACTATTTGGCCCATGGCTACACCTTC.

The rearrangement joins TRBV13 to TRBJ2-1; 8 bases are shared with TRBD2. Germline assignment: CDR1 PRHDT and CDR2 FYEKMQ (reference sequence). Trimming removed 5 bases from V and 2 bases from J; junction bases left unmatched: 11. CDR3 length equals 17 residues. The CDR3 DNA reads as TGTGCCAGCAGCCCTGACGTGCGGGAGGAAGCCTACAATGAGCAGTTCTTC. Its protein is CASSPDVREEAYNEQFF.

The sample holds a few counts of this clonotype. V usage is TRBV7-2 and J usage is TRBJ1-2; the D is unclear. CDR3 length equals 14 residues. Germline-derived CDR1 and CDR2 are SGHTA and FQGNSA. V dropped 0 bases and J dropped 4 bases, with 9 bases sitting between them. CDR3 DNA sequence: TGTGCCAGCAGCTTAGCGGAAGCTATCTATGGCTACACCTTC. Residues: CASSLAEAIYGYTF.